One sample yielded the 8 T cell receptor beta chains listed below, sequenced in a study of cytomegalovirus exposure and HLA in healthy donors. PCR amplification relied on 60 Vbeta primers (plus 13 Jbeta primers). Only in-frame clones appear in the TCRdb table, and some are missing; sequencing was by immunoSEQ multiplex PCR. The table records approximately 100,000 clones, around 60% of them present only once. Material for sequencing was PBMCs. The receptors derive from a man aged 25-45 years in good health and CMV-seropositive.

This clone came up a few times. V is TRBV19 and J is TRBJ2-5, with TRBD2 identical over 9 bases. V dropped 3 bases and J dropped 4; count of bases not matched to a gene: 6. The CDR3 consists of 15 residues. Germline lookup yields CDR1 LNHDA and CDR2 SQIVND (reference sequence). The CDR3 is CASSMFGGRGETQYF. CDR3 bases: TGTGCCAGTAGTATGTTTGGCGGGAGGGGAGAGACCCAGTACTTC.

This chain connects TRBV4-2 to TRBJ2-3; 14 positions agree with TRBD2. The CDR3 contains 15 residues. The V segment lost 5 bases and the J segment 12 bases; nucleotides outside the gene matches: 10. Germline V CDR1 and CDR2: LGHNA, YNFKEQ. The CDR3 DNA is TGTGCCAGCAGCGCCCAAGGACTAGCGGGGGGCCTTCAGTATTTT. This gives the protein CASSAQGLAGGLQYF.

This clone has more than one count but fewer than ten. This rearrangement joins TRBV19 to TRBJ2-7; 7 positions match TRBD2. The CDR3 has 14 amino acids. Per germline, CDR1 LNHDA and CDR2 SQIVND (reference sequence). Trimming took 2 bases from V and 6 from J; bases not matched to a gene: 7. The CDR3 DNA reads TGTGCCAGTAGTATAACCAGCGGGGCCAGCGAGCAGTACTTC. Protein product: CASSITSGASEQYF.

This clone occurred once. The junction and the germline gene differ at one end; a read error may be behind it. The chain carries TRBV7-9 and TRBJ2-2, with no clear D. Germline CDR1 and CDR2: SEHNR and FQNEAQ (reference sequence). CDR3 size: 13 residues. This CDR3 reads CSSSFGYTGELFF. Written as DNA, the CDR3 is TGTTCCAGCAGCTTTGGCTACACCGGGGAGCTGTTTTTT.

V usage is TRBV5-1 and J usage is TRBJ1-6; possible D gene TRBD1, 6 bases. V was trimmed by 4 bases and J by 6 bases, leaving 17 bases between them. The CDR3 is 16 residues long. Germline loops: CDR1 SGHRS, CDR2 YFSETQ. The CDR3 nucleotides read TGCGCCAGCAGCCTGCAGGTGGGACATAGTAATTCACCCCTCCACTTT. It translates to CASSLQVGHSNSPLHF.

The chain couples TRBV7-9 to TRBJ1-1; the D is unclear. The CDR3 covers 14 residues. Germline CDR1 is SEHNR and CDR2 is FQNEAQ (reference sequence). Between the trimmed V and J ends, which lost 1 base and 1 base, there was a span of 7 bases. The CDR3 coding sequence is TGTGCCAGCAGCTTAGTCGGGAAGAACACTGAAGCTTTCTTT. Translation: CASSLVGKNTEAFF.

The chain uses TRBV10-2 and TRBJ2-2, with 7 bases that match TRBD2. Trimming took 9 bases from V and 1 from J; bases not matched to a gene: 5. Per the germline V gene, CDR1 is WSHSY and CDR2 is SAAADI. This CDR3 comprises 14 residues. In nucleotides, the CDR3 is TGCGCCAGTACTGGGGGGGAGAACACCGGGGAGCTGTTTTTT. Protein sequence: CASTGGENTGELFF.

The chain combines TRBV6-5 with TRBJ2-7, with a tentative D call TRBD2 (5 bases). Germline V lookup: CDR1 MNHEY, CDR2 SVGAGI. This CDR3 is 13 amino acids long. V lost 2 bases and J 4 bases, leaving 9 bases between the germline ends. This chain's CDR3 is CASSYTPGYEQYF. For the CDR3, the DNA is TGTGCCAGCAGTTACACCCCGGGGTACGAGCAGTACTTC.